The source of this TCR beta chain is a study of Graves' ophthalmopathy and Graves' hyperthyroidism. The CDR3 loop spans 13 amino acids. Germline loops: CDR1 SGHAT, CDR2 FQNNGV. V lost 6 bases, J lost 3 bases, and 12 bases lay in between. This clonotype was observed at least ten times. TCR beta CDR3 regions were amplified from RNA transcripts. Amplification began with first-round RT-PCR using HTBI primers, then second-round multiplex PCR was performed. TCRdb recomputed calls from the multiplex PCR reads with MiXCR, one row per CDR3 protein. The table has over a million distinct CDR3 sequences, about two fifths seen once.

Source material: peripheral blood or thyroid tissue (not recorded which). The source of this sequence is an adult man with Graves' hyperthyroidism. This chain uses TRBV11-2 with TRBJ2-7, with D perhaps matching TRBD1 or TRBD2 (6 bases each). Here the CDR3 DNA reads TGTGCCAGCAGGGGGGGCGACAGCTACGAGCAGTACTTC. Residues: CASRGGDSYEQYF. The variable domain in full, with the rest retrieved from reference TRBV11-2 and TRBJ2-7, is EAGVAQSPRYKIIEKRQSVAFWCNPISGHATLYWYQQILGQGPKLLIQFQNNGVVDDSQLPKDRFSAERLKGVDSTLKIQPAKLEDSAVYLCASRGGDSYEQYFGPGTRLTVT.